The clone carrying this T cell receptor beta chain was seen only a few times. Antigen: not known. This entry belongs to a study of vaccination and CD4 T cells after COVID-19. CDR3 length: 14 residues. V was pared by 0 bases and J by 3 bases, with 9 bases between. In germline, CDR1 is MNHEY, CDR2 SVGAGI. Indicated treatment: 10-day PBMC culture with coronavirus spike peptide pools or control peptides (ViraFEST assay). The study sequenced cultured CD4+ T cell DNA using the Oncomine TCR Beta short-read assay. TCRdb reanalysed the PCR reads using MiXCR and keeps one entry per CDR3 protein. Here the sample spans approximately 20,000 distinct CDR3 sequences, 30% to 40% being singletons.

Material: cultured CD4+ T cells from blood. The TCR comes from a human donor with COVID-19. The chain joins TRBV6-5 to TRBJ2-7, with D unclear. The CDR3 DNA sequence: TGTGCCAGCAGTTACTCGAACGGTGGCTACGAGCAGTACTTC. Translated: CASSYSNGGYEQYF.